This T cell receptor (beta chain) originates from a study of Ad26.COV2.S vaccination and SARS-CoV-2 variants. This CDR3 is 15 amino acids long. The germline V gene encodes CDR1 SGHRS and CDR2 YFSETQ. V lost 0 bases and J lost 4; bases outside the gene matches: 3. Indicated treatment: 19 received Ad26.COV2.S at low or high dose, single or two shots; 5 received placebo; per-sample allocation not given. The samples were gathered on day 63 after the first injection of vaccine or placebo. Only in-frame clones appear in the TCRdb table, and some are missing; sequencing was by immunoSEQ multiplex PCR. The sample contains roughly 380,000 clones, about nine tenths of which appear only once.

This clonotype was sampled from a person aged 18-60 years who received the Ad26.COV2.S COVID-19 vaccine or a placebo. J is TRBJ2-3 and V is TRBV5-1, with 9 bases lining up with TRBD1. The material sequenced was peripheral blood, taken in a trial of Ad26.COV2.S vaccine versus placebo. The CDR3 reads CASSLAGTGSDTQYF. In DNA form, the CDR3 reads TGCGCCAGCAGCTTGGCCGGGACAGGGTCAGATACGCAGTATTTT. Together with reference TRBV5-1 and TRBJ2-3, the CDR3 gives the full variable domain: KAGVTQTPRYLIKTRGQQVTLSCSPISGHRSVSWYQQTPGQGLQFLFEYFSETQRNKGNFPGRFSGRQFSNSRSEMNVSTLELGDSALYLCASSLAGTGSDTQYFGPGTRLTVL.